This record concerns one T cell receptor beta chain sequence. The antigen remains undetermined. V shed 8 bases, J shed 8 bases, and the junction held 10 bases outside the gene matches. CDR3 length: 16 amino acids. The germline CDR1 and CDR2 sequences are SEHNR and FQNEAQ (reference sequence). Generation of bulk TCR libraries relied on previously described methods and listed TCR primers. TCRdb reanalysed the PCR reads using MiXCR and keeps one entry per CDR3 protein. The sample holds more than 550,000 distinct CDR3 sequences; about 25% are singletons and the top ten take 0.78%. This entry comes from a study of molecular identifiers for immune sequencing clone quantification. At the level of the study: Split five ways in replicates, RNA from approximately 20,000 or 98,000 naive CD8 cells had four portions sequenced.

General observations from the study: Over 98% of CMV-specific effector molecules, but under 1% of naive ones, were in clones above 20 copies.

Source material: naive CD8+ T cells from blood, with Jurkat cell RNA spiked in. The sample's subset: FACS-sorted CD8+CD4-CCR7+CD45RA+ naive T cells. This clonotype was obtained from a human donor in good health. Some libraries in this study had Jurkat cell RNA spiked in. The chain links TRBV7-9 to TRBJ2-1, with 15 bases that match TRBD2. The CDR3 loop is CASGTSGGHLFDEQFF. CDR3 sequence (DNA): TGTGCCAGCGGGACTAGCGGGGGGCATCTCTTTGATGAGCAGTTCTTC.